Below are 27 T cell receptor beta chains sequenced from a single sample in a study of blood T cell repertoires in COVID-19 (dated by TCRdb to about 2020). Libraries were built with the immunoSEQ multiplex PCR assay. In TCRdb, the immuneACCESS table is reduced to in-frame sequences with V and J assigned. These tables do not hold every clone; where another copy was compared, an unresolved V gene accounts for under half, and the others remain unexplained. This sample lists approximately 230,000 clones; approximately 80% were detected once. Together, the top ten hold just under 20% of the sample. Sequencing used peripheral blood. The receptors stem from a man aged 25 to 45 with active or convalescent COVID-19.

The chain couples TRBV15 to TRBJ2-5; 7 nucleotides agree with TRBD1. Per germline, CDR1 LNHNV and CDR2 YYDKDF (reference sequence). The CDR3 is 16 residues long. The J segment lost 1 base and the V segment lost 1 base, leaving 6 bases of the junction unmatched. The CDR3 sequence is CATSRARQGFQETQYF. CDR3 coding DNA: TGTGCCACCAGCAGAGCGAGACAGGGCTTCCAAGAGACCCAGTACTTC.

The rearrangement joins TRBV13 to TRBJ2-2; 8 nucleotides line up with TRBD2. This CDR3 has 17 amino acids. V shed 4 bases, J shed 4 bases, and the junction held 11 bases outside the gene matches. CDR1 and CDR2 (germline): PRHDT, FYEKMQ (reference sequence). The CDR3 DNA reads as TGTGCCAGCAGCTCCCAACGGGGGGGCCGGGGCACCGGGGAGCTGTTTTTT. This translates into CASSSQRGGRGTGELFF.

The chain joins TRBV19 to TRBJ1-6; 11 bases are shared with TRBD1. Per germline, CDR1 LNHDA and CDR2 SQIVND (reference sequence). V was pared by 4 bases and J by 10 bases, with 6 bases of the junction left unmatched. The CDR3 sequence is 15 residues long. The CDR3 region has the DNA TGTGCCAGTAGTAAATCGGGACAGGGGGACTCACCCCTCCACTTT. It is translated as CASSKSGQGDSPLHF.

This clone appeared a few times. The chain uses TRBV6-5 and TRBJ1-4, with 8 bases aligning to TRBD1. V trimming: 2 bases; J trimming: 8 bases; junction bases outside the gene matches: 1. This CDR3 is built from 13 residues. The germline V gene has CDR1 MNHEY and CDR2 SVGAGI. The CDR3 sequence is CASSYDRGEKLFF. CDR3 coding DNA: TGTGCCAGCAGTTACGACAGGGGCGAAAAACTGTTTTTT.

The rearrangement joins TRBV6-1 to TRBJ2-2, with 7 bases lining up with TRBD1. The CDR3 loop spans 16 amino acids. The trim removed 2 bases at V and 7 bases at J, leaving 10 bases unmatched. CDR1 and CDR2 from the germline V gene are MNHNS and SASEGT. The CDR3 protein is CASSERGGGKGGELFF. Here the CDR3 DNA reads TGTGCCAGCAGTGAAAGAGGGGGCGGAAAGGGCGGGGAGCTGTTTTTT.

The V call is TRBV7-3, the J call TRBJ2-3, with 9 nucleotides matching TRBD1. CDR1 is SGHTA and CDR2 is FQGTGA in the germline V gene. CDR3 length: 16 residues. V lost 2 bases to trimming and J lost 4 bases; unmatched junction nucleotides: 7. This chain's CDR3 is CASSLLGGQGSDTQYF. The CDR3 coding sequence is TGTGCCAGCAGCTTATTGGGGGGACAGGGATCAGATACGCAGTATTTT.

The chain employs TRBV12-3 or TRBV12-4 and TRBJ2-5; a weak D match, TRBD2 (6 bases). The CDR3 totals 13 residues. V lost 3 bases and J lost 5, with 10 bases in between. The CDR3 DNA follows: TGTGCCAGCAGTTTTAGAGGGAGGGAGACCCAGTACTTC. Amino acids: CASSFRGRETQYF.

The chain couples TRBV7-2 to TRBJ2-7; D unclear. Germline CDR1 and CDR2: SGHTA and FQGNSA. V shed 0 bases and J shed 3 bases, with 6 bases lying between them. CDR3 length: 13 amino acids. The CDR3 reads CASSLAQNYEQYF. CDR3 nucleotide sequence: TGTGCCAGCAGCTTAGCGCAGAACTACGAGCAGTACTTC.

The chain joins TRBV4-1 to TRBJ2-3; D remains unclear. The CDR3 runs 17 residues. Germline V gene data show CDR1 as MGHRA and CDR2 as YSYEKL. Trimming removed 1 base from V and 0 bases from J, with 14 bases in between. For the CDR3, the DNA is TGCGCCAGCAGCCAAGCATCTGGCCCCTCTAGCACAGATACGCAGTATTTT. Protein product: CASSQASGPSSTDTQYF.

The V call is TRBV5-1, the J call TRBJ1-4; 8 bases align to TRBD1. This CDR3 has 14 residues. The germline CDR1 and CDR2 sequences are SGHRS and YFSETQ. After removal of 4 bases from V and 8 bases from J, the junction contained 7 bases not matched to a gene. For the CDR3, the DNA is TGCGCCAGCAGCCCTGGACAGGGAAAGGAAAAACTGTTTTTT. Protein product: CASSPGQGKEKLFF.

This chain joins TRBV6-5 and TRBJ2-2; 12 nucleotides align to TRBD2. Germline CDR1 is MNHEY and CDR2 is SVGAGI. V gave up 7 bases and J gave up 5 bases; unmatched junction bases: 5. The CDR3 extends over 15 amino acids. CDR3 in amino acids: CASTLLAGGTGELFF. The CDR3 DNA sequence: TGTGCCAGCACGCTCCTAGCGGGAGGGACCGGGGAGCTGTTTTTT.

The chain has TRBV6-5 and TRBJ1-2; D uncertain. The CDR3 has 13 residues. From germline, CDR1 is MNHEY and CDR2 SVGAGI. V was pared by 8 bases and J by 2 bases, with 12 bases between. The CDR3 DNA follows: TGTGCCAGCTCCTTAGACAACAACTATGGCTACACCTTC. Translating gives CASSLDNNYGYTF.

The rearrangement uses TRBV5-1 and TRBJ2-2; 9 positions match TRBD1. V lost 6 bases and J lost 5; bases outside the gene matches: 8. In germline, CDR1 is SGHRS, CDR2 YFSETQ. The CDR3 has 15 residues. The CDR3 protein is CASTPRDRVTGELFF. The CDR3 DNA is TGCGCCAGCACCCCTAGGGACAGGGTGACCGGGGAGCTGTTTTTT.

CDR3 in amino acids: CASSRRADSYEQYF. The CDR3 DNA reads TGTGCCAGCAGCCGCCGAGCGGACTCCTACGAGCAGTACTTC. The chain carries TRBV21-1 and TRBJ2-7; the D call in the table, TRBD2, was not verified against the DNA. TRBV21-1 is described as a pseudogene. This CDR3 is 14 amino acids long.

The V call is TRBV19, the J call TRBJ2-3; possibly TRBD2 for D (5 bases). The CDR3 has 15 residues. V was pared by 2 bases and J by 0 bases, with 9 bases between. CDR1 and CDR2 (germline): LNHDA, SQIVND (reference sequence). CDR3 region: CASSILAPSTDTQYF. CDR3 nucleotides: TGTGCCAGTAGTATACTAGCTCCGAGCACAGATACGCAGTATTTT.

CDR3 sequence reads: CASSLGGQGIFDTEAFF. The CDR3 nucleotides are TGTGCCAGCAGCTTGGGGGGACAGGGAATATTCGACACTGAAGCTTTCTTT. The chain recombines TRBV5-4 with TRBJ1-1; 9 bases line up with TRBD1. The CDR3 has 17 amino acids. The V gene's germline CDR1 is SGHNT and CDR2 YYREEE (reference sequence). J was trimmed by 3 bases and V by 0 bases; bases with no gene match: 9.

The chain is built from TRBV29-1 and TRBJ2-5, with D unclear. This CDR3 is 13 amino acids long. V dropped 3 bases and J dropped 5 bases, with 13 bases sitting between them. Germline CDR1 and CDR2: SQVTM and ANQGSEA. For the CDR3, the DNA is TGCAGCGTTGACCCCACGGGTGGGGAGACCCAGTACTTC. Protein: CSVDPTGGETQYF.

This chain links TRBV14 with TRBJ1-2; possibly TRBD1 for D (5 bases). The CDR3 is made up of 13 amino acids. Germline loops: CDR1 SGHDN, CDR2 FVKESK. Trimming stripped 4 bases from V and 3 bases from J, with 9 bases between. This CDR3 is CASSRKQDYGYTF. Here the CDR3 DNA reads TGTGCCAGCAGCCGGAAACAGGACTATGGCTACACCTTC.

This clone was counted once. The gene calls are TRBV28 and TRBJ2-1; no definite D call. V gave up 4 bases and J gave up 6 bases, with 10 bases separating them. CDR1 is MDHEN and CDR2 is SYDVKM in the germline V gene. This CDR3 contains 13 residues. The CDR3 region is CASSSGQLNEQFF. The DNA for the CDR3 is TGTGCCAGCAGTTCGGGTCAGCTCAATGAGCAGTTCTTC.

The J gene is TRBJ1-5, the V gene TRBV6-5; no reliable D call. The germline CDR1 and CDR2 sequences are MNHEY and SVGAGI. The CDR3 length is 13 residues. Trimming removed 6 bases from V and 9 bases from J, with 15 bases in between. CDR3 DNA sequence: TGTGCCAGCAGAGAGGACTGGCGTCGGCCCCAGCATTTT. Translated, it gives CASREDWRRPQHF.

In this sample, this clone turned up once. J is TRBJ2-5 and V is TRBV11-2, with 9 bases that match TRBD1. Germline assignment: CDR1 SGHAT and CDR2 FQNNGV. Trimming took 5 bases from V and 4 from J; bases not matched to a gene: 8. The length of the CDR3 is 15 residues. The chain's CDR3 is CASSAGQGWAETQYF. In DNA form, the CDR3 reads TGTGCCAGCAGCGCCGGACAGGGGTGGGCAGAGACCCAGTACTTC.

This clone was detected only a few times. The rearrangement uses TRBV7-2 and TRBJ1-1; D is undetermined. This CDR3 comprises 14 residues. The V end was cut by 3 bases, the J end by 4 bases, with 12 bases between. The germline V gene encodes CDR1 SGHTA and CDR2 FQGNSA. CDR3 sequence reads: CASSFSVQITEAFF. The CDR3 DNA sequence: TGTGCCAGCAGCTTTTCCGTCCAGATCACTGAAGCTTTCTTT.

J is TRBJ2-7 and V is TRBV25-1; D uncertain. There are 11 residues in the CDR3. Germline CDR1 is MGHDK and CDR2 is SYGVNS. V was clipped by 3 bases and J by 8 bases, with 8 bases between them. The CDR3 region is CASSDSLKQYF. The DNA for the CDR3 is TGTGCCAGCAGTGATTCTCTAAAGCAGTACTTC.

Written as DNA, the CDR3 is TGCGCCAGCAGCCTCGACAGTCCGGCCGTCTATGGCTACACCTTC. It specifies CASSLDSPAVYGYTF. J is TRBJ1-2 and V is TRBV5-1; possible D gene TRBD1, 5 bases. Deletions cut 4 bases from V and 4 bases from J, with 17 bases between. CDR1 and CDR2 (germline): SGHRS, YFSETQ. This CDR3 comprises 15 residues.

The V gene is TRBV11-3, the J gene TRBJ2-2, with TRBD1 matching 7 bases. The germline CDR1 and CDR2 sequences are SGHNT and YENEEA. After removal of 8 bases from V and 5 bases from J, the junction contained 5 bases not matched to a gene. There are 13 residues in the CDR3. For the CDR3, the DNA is TGTGCCAGCCGGGACAGAAATACCGGGGAGCTGTTTTTT. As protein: CASRDRNTGELFF.

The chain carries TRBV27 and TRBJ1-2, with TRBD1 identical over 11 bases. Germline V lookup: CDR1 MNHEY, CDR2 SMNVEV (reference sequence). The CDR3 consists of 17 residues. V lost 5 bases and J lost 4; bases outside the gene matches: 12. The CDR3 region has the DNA TGTGCCAGCAGTCTAGTCCGAAGGGGGACAGGGGGCTATGGCTACACCTTC. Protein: CASSLVRRGTGGYGYTF.

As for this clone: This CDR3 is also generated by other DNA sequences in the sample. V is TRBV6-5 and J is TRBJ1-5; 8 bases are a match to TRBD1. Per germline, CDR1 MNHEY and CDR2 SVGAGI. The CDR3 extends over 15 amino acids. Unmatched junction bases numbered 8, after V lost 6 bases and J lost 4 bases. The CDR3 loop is CASSPQGARNQPQHF. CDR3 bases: TGTGCCAGCAGCCCCCAGGGGGCTAGGAATCAGCCCCAGCATTTT.